This T cell receptor beta chain appears in the sequencing data of a study of human T cells and chemical hapten exposure. Study summary: Throughout the approximately 26-week study, diphenylcyclopropenone was applied weekly to the patients' scalps.

TCRdb ran MiXCR on the RACE reads and lists one entry per CDR3 protein. This sample has approximately 100,000 distinct CDR3 sequences; around 9.6% occur once, and the top ten carry 3.6%. Study-wide results and limits: Relative to controls, expanded TCRs formed significantly more large CDR3 similarity clusters.

This clonotype was counted many times. Its antigen is not identified. With 3 bases removed from V and 3 bases from J, the gap between germline ends came to 11 bases. The length of the CDR3 is 15 residues. Time point here: pre-sensitization, week 0. Treatment denoted: therapeutic diphenylcyclopropenone sensitization with weekly scalp DPC. The clonotype was recovered from a woman aged 35 to 49 with alopecia areata. Some clones in this sample may be carry-over from other donors' samples. V is TRBV12-3 or TRBV12-4 and J is TRBJ2-2; possibly TRBD1 or TRBD2 for D (6 bases each). Sample: whole blood, taken in connection with sensitization to the hapten diphenylcyclopropenone (DPC). CDR3 DNA: TGTGCCAGCAGTTTTGGAGGGACACACACCGGGGAGCTGTTTTTT. It specifies CASSFGGTHTGELFF.